This T cell receptor (beta chain) stems from a study of early T cells in non-severe SARS-CoV-2 infection. Overall study context: The input, bulk RNA from unsorted whole blood, was sequenced, and chains were unpaired. Study-wide results and caveats: In VDJdb matching, anti-spike CD8 responses were favored while private and CD4 specificities went missing.

Germline values: CDR1 LNHDA, CDR2 SQIVND (reference sequence). V was trimmed by 3 bases and J by 4 bases, leaving 15 bases between them. This CDR3 has 16 residues. Many counts were recorded for this clonotype. Its antigen remains unknown. Individual cDNA molecules received unique molecular identifiers during library preparation. TCRdb used MiXCR to reprocess the 5' RACE reads, holding one entry per CDR3 protein. The sample lists some 40,000 distinct CDR3 sequences, approximately 5.1% occurring once. This clonotype was obtained from an adult who was a healthcare worker with PCR-confirmed SARS-CoV-2 infection or an uninfected control (not recorded which). This chain connects TRBV19 to TRBJ2-2, with D unclear. The sample here was whole blood, taken at baseline. CDR3 residues: CASSIRASMATGELFF. Written as DNA, the CDR3 is TGTGCCAGTAGTATCCGGGCCTCGATGGCCACCGGGGAGCTGTTTTTT.